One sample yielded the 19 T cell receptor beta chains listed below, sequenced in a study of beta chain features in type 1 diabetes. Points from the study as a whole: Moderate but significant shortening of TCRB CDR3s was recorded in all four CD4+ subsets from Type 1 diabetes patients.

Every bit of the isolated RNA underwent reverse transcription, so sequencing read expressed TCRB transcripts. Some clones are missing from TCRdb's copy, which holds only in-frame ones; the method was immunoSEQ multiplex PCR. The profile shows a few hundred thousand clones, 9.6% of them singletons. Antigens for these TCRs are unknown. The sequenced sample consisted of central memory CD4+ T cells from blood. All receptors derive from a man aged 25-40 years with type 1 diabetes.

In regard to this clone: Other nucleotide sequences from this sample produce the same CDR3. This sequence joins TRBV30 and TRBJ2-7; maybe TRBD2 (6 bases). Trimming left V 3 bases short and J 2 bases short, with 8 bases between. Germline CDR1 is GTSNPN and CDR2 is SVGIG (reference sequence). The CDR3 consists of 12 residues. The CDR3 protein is CAWSRRAYEQYF. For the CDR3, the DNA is TGTGCCTGGAGCCGGAGGGCCTACGAGCAGTACTTC.

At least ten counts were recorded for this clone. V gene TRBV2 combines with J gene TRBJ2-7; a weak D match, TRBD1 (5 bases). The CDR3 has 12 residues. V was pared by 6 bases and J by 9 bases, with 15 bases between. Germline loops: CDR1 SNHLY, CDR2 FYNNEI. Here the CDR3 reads CASRTSTGLQYF. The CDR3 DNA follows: TGTGCCAGCAGAACCTCCACAGGTTTGCAGTACTTC.

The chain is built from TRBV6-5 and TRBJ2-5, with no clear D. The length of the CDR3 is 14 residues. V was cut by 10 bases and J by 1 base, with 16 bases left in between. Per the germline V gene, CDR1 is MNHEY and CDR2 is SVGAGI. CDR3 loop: CAIAGGRSQETQYF. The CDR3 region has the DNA TGTGCCATAGCAGGCGGACGGAGCCAAGAGACCCAGTACTTC.

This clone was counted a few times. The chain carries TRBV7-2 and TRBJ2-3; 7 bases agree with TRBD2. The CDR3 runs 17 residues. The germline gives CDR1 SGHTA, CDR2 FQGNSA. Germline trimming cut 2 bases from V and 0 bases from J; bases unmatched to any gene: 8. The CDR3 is CASSLRDSGQSTDTQYF. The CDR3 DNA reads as TGTGCCAGCAGCTTAAGGGATAGCGGGCAGAGCACAGATACGCAGTATTTT.

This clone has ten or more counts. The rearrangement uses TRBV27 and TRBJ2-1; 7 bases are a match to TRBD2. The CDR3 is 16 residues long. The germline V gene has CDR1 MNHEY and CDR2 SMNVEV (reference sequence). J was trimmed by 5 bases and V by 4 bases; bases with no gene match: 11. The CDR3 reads CASSSLSRRGNNEQFF. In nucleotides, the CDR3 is TGTGCCAGCAGTTCCCTAAGTCGGCGGGGGAACAATGAGCAGTTCTTC.

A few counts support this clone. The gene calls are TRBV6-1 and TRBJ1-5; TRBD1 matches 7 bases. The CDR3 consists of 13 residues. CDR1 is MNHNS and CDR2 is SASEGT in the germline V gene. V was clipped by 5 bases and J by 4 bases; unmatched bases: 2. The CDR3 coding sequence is TGTGCCAGCAGTACACAGGGGAATCAGCCCCAGCATTTT. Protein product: CASSTQGNQPQHF.

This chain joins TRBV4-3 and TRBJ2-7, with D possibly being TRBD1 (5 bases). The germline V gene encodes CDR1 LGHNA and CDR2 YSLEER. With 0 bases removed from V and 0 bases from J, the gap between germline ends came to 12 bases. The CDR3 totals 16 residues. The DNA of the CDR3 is TGCGCCAGCAGCCAAGACCGACAGAGGAGCTCCTACGAGCAGTACTTC. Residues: CASSQDRQRSSYEQYF.

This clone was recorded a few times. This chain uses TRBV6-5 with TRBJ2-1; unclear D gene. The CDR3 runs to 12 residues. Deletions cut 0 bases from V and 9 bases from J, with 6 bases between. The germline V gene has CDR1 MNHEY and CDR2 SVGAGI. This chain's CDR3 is CASSYSRTEQFF. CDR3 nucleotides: TGTGCCAGCAGTTACTCGCGAACTGAGCAGTTCTTC.

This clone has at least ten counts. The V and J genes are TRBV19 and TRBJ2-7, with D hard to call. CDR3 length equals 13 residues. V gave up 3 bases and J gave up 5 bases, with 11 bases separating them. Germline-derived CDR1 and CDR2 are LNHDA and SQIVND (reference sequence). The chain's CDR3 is CASSMLIQHEQYF. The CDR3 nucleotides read TGTGCCAGTAGTATGCTAATACAGCACGAGCAGTACTTC.

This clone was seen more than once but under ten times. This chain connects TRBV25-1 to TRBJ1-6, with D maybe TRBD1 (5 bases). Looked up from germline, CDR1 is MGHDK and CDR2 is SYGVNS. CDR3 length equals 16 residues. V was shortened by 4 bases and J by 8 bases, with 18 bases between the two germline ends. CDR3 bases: TGTGCCAGCAGTGCACGATTGGGACCCGGGGATTCACCCCTCCACTTT. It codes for CASSARLGPGDSPLHF.

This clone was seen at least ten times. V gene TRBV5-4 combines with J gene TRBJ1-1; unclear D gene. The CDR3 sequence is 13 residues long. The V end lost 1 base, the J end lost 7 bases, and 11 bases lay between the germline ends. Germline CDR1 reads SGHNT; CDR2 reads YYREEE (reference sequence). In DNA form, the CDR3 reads TGTGCCAGCAGCTTGTCGCAGGACCTTGAAGCTTTCTTT. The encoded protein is CASSLSQDLEAFF.

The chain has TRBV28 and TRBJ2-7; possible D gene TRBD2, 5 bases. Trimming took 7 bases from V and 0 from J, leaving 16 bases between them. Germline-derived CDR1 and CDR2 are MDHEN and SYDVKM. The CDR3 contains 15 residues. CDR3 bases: TGTGCCAGCATGAGGTCTCAGGCGGGCTCCTACGAGCAGTACTTC. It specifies CASMRSQAGSYEQYF.

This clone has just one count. The CDR3 DNA reads as TGTGCCAGCAGCACAGGGGGCGGGACTTCGCAAGAGACCCAGTACTTC. This translates into CASSTGGGTSQETQYF. The V call is TRBV5-4, the J call TRBJ2-5, with 9 bases fitting TRBD1. The CDR3 contains 16 residues. Germline CDR1 SGHNT, CDR2 YYREEE (reference sequence). V gave up 4 bases and J gave up 2 bases; unmatched junction bases: 9.

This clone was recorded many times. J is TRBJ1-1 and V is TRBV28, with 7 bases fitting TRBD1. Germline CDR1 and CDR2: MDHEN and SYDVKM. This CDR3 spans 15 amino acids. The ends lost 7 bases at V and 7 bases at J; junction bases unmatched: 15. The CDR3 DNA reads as TGTGCCAGCAAGGAGAGAGGGGGCGGTCTTGGTGAAGCTTTCTTT. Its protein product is CASKERGGGLGEAFF.

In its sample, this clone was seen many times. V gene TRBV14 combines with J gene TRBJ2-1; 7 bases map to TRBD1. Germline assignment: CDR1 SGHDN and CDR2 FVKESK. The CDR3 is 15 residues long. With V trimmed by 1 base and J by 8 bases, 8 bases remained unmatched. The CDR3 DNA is TGTGCCAGCAGCCAAGCAGGACAGGCAAGCGATGAGCAGTTCTTC. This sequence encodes CASSQAGQASDEQFF.

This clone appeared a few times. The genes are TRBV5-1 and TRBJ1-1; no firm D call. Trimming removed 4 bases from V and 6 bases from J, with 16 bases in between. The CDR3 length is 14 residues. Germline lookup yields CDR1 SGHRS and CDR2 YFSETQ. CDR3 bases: TGCGCCAGCAGCCCTTTTGAACAGAGGTCTGAAGCTTTCTTT. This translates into CASSPFEQRSEAFF. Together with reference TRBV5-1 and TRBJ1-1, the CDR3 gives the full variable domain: KAGVTQTPRYLIKTRGQQVTLSCSPISGHRSVSWYQQTPGQGLQFLFEYFSETQRNKGNFPGRFSGRQFSNSRSEMNVSTLELGDSALYLCASSPFEQRSEAFFGQGTRLTVV.

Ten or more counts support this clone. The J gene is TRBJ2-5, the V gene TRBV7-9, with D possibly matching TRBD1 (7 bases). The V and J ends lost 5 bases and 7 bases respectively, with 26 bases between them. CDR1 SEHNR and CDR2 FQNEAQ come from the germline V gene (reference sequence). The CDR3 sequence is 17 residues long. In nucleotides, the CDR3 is TGTGCCAGCAGCCCGCCCGCGGGGACAGCTACTTTTCGGACCCAGTACTTC. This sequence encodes CASSPPAGTATFRTQYF.

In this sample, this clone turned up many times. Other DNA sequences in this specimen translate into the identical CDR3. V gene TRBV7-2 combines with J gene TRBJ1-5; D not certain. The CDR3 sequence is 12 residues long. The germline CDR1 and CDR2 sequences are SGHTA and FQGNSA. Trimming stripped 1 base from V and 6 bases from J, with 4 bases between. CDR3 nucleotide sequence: TGTGCCAGCAGCTTAGACGGTCAGCCCCAGCATTTT. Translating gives CASSLDGQPQHF. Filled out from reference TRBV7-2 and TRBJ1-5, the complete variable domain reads GAGVSQSPSNKVTEKGKDVELRCDPISGHTALYWYRQSLGQGLEFLIYFQGNSAPDKSGLPSDRFSAERTGGSVSTLTIQRTQQEDSAVYLCASSLDGQPQHFGDGTRLSIL.

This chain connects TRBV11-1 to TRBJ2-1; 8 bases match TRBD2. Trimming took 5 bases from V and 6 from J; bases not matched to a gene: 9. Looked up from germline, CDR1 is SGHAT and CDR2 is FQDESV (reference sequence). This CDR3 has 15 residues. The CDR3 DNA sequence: TGTGCCAGCAGCGAGACCAGCGGGGGACGCAATGAGCAGTTCTTC. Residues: CASSETSGGRNEQFF.